The source of this T cell receptor (beta chain) is a study of T-cell reconstitution after alpha-beta-depleted transplantation in children. The CDR3 consists of 14 residues. The germline CDR1 and CDR2 sequences are SQVTM and ANQGSEA. Trimming stripped 5 bases from V and 6 bases from J, with 16 bases between. For TCRbeta, the library was prepared with unique molecular identifiers. TCRdb redid the calling of the PCR reads with MiXCR, one entry per CDR3 protein. The table shows hundreds of thousands of distinct CDR3 sequences, with approximately 17% occurring only once. The chain carries TRBV29-1 and TRBJ1-4, with D unclear. The specimen was PBMCs from the stem cell graft donor, collected from the stem cell graft. This receptor was identified in a human donor who donated a stem cell graft to a child with acute myeloid leukemia. The CDR3 DNA reads as TGCAGCGTTTCCTGGTTGGGTACGGATGAAAAACTGTTTTTT. Translating it yields CSVSWLGTDEKLFF. Full variable domain (rest looked up from reference TRBV29-1 and TRBJ1-4): SAVISQKPSRDICQRGTSLTIQCQVDSQVTMMFWYRQQPGQSLTLIATANQGSEATYESGFVIDKFPISRPNLTFSTLTVSNMSPEDSSIYLCSVSWLGTDEKLFFGSGTQLSVL.